This T cell receptor (beta chain) was documented in a study of tumor-infiltrating lymphocytes in localized non-small cell lung cancer. Across the study: Tumor tissue and non-adjacent uninvolved lung came from each patient.

V dropped 4 bases and J dropped 10 bases, with 14 bases sitting between them. Looked up from germline, CDR1 is SNHLY and CDR2 is FYNNEI. This CDR3 has 13 residues. Sequenced by immunoSEQ multiplex PCR; TCRdb stores in-frame clones only, minus some. Of 15,000 to 20,000 clones listed, just under 80% were seen once; the top ten hold 4% to 5%. As regards this clone: What it binds is not known.

Study results and limitations: No link was found between tumor T-cell fraction and recurrence-free survival. Different pieces of the same tissue went to different assays, confounding technical variation with intratumor heterogeneity. No T-cell fraction difference was seen between IM1 and IM2 tumors.

The receptor was isolated from a human donor with non-small cell lung cancer. The V call is TRBV2, the J call TRBJ2-1; D is possibly TRBD1 or TRBD2 (5 bases each). The sequencing sample was made of lung tumor tissue. The CDR3, as DNA: TGTGCCAGCAGTGGAGGCATGGGGACCGAGCAGTTCTTC. The encoded protein is CASSGGMGTEQFF.